The T cell receptor beta chain described here comes from a study of blood T cell repertoires in COVID-19 (dated by TCRdb to about 2020). In the study overall: Samples from collaborators originated in the United States, Italy and Spain and spanned both the acute and convalescent phases of COVID-19. The sample metadata nearly always contained a de-identified subject ID, COVID-19 status, age in years and sex. Where HLA class I and class II types were available, the types were taken from metadata supplied by the sample provider, not from assay-based typing. Subjects who had been exposed to COVID-19, were actively infected with it, or had recovered from it provided the deeply sampled blood TCRbeta repertoires that made up the dataset. Samples were obtained from the ongoing ImmuneRACE study (first 160 participants) and from about 1,300 subjects provided by 6 global collaborators. The material from the prospective study consisted of cDNA or gDNA derived from T cells, B-cell-depleted T cells, or PBMCs. The repertoires were released in a freely available public database intended as a resource for research on the immune response to SARS-CoV-2. The paper as a whole reports these results and caveats: The quantity of clinical and demographic metadata differed by source and by participant and was supplied without curation.

TCRbeta CDR3 regions were amplified from genomic DNA using the immunoSEQ Assay, a bias-controlled multiplex PCR. In the authors' own workflow: Nucleated cell counts per sample were estimated from amplification of reference gene primers within the assay. To quantify the absolute abundance of each unique TCRbeta CDR3 rearrangement, sequence reads were collapsed and filtered. For each sample, productive Simpson clonality was calculated as the square root of Simpson's diversity index over productive rearrangements. The source is immuneACCESS, and TCRdb retained only in-frame sequences with V and J called. Part of the clones is not carried over; for the studies checked, unresolved V genes explain less than half of this, and the remainder is unexplained. That table supplies the V and J calls and clone size; D and trimming were determined from the DNA. This sample has some 210,000 clones in its table, and around 86% of those were observed once. Approximately 9% of the sample is taken by the ten largest.

Worth noting for this clone: The clone's antigen remains unknown. The sample holds no much larger clone one base away, and base qualities are not on file.

In the prospective study, participants were roughly 18 to 95 years old, resided in approximately 25 geographic areas of the United States, and were enrolled through a virtual design. To assign participants to cohorts, the prospective study relied on clinical history that participants themselves reported in a screening survey and a study questionnaire. Mobile phlebotomists in the prospective study collected whole blood, serum and a nasopharyngeal or oropharyngeal swab from every participant. Over an approximately 2-month period, participants in the prospective study had the option of providing additional blood draws and questionnaires. Prospective study blood samples were shipped either frozen or at room temperature before DNA extraction. CDR1 and CDR2 are drawn from the germline V gene: MNHEY, SVGAGI. The V end gives up 4 bases and the J end 12 bases, leaving 5 bases in the junction not matched to a gene. Its CDR3 holds 12 amino acids, cysteine through phenylalanine. The kept DNA is CDR3 alone, 36 bases in frame from the first base.

Material: PBMCs or T cells enriched from blood (not recorded which). This clonotype was obtained from a woman aged 45-65 years with acute COVID-19. The V and J genes are TRBV6-5 and TRBJ2-1, with 8 bases aligning to TRBD2. The sequence in DNA is TGTGCCAGCAGTTCCCAGCGGGGGACGCAGTTCTTC. This translates into CASSSQRGTQFF.